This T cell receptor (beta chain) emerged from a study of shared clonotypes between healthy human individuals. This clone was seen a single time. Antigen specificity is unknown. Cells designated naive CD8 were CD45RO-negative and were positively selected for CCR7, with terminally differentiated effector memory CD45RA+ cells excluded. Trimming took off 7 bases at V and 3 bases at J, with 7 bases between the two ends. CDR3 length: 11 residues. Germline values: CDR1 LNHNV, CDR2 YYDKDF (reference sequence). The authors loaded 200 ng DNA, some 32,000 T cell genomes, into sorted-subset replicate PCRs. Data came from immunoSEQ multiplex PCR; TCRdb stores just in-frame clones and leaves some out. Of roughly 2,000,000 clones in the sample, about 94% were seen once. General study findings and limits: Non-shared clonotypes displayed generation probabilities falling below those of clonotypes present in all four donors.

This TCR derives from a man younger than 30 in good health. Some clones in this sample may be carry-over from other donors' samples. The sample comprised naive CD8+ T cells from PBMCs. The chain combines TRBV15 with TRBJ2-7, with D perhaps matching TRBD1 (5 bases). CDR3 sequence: CATKGDYEQYF. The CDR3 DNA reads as TGTGCCACCAAAGGGGACTACGAGCAGTACTTC.